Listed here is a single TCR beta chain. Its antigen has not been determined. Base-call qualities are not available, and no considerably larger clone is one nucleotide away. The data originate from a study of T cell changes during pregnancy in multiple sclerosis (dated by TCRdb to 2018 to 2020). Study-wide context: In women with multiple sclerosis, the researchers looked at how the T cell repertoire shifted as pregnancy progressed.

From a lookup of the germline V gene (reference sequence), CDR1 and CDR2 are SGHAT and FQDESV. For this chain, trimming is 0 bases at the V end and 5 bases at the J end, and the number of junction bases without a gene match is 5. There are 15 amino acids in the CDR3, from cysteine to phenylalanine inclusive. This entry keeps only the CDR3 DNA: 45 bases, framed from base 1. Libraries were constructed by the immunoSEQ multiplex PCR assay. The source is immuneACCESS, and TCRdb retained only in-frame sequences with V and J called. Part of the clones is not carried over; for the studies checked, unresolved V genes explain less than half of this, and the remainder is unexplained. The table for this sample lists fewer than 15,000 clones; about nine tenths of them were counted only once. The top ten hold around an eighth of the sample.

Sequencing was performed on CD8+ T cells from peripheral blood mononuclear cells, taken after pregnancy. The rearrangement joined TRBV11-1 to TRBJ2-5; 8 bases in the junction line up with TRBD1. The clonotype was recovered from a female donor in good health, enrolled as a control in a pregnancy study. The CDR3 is CASSLAGQGVETQYF. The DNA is TGTGCCAGCAGCTTAGCTGGACAGGGTGTCGAGACCCAGTACTTC. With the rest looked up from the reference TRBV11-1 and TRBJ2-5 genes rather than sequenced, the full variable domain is EAEVAQSPRYKITEKSQAVAFWCDPISGHATLYWYRQILGQGPELLVQFQDESVVDDSQLPKDRFSAERLKGVDSTLKIQPAELGDSAMYLCASSLAGQGVETQYFGPGTRLLVL.